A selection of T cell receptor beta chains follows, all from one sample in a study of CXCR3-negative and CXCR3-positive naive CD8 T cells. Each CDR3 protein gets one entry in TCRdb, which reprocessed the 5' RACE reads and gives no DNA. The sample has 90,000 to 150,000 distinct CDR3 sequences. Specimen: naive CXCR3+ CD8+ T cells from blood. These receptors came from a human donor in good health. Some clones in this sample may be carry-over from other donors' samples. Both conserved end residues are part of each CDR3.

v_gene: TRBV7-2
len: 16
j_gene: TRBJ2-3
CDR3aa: CASSLVAGAHTDTQYF

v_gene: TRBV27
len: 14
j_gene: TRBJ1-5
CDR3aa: CASSLLGGHQPQHF

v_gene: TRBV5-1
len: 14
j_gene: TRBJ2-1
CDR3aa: CASSLAVGVAEQFF

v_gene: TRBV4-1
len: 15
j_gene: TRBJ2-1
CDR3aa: CASSQEGRGGNEQFF

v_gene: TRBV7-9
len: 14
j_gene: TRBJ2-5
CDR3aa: CASSSWDRRETQYF

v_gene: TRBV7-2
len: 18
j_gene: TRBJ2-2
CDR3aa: CASSLGGLADLNTGELFF

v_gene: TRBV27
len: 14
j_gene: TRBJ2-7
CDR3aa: CASSPTLGSWEQYF

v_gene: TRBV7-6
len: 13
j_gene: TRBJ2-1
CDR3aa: CASSLARGDEQFF

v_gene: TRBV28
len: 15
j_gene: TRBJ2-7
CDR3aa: CASSLWRLGSYEQYF

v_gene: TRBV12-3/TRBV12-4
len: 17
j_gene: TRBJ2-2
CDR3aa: CASKPGTSGSWTGELFF

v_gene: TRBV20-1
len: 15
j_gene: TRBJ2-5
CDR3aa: CSARDERPAGGTQYF

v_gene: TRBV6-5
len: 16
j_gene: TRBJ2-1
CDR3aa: CASSYSTGPPYNEQFF

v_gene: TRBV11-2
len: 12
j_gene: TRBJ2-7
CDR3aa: CASSLVPYEQYF

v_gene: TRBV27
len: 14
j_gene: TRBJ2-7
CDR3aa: CASSYGGSTYEQYF

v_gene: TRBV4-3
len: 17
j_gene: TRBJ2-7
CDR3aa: CASSQDRFWTSPYEQYF

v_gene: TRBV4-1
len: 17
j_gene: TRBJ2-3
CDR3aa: CASKYSGVESSTDTQYF

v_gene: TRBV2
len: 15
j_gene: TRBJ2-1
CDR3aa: CASRSGTGYGNEQFF

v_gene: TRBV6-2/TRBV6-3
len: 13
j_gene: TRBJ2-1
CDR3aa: CASSGQGHNEQFF

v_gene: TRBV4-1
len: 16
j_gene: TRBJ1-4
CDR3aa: CASSQVRAEVNEKLFF

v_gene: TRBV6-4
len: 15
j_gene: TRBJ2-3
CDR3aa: CASSGSGGATDTQYF